The 20 T cell receptor beta chains below come from one sample, sequenced in a study of blood T cell repertoires in COVID-19. The protocol was immunoSEQ multiplex PCR, while the TCRdb copy is restricted to in-frame clones and leaves out a portion. The sample consists of about 270,000 clones, about 85% of them appearing once. Sample: peripheral blood. The receptors stem from a human donor in a cohort sampled during active COVID-19.

The chain has TRBV5-4 and TRBJ2-2; 8 bases match TRBD1. J lost 4 bases, V lost 4 bases, and 6 bases had no gene match. The CDR3 totals 15 residues. Germline V gene sequence: CDR1 SGHNT, CDR2 YYREEE (reference sequence). The CDR3 spells CASSAGQGRTGELFF. The CDR3 nucleotides are TGTGCCAGCAGCGCCGGACAGGGCCGCACCGGGGAGCTGTTTTTT.

The rearrangement joins TRBV5-8 to TRBJ1-2, with D uncertain. Looked up from germline, CDR1 is SGHTS and CDR2 is YDEGEE. This CDR3 is built from 11 residues. V was cut by 5 bases and J by 5 bases, with 7 bases left in between. CDR3 sequence (DNA): TGTGCCAGCAGGCGGACTTATGGCTACACCTTC. This codes for CASRRTYGYTF.

This clone was detected only a few times. V gene TRBV5-4 combines with J gene TRBJ2-3, with TRBD2 matching 7 bases. Germline CDR1 SGHNT, CDR2 YYREEE (reference sequence). The CDR3 has 15 amino acids. The V gene end was trimmed by 6 bases and the J gene end by 2 bases; junction bases not matched to a gene: 9. The CDR3 is CASTPSSGVTDTQYF. In nucleotides, the CDR3 is TGTGCCAGCACCCCCTCTAGCGGAGTCACAGATACGCAGTATTTT.

The chain recombines TRBV5-1 with TRBJ2-5, with TRBD2 matching 8 bases. The ends lost 7 bases at V and 0 bases at J; junction bases unmatched: 17. Germline V lookup: CDR1 SGHRS, CDR2 YFSETQ. The CDR3 sequence is 18 residues long. CDR3 region: CASRTGLVREWYQETQYF. CDR3 bases: TGCGCCAGCCGAACGGGACTAGTAAGGGAGTGGTACCAAGAGACCCAGTACTTC.

The chain employs TRBV27 and TRBJ2-3; weak D call: TRBD1 (8 bases). Trimming shortened V by 4 bases and J by 4 bases, and 15 bases separated the two germline ends. The germline V gene encodes CDR1 MNHEY and CDR2 SMNVEV (reference sequence). The CDR3 contains 15 residues. DNA for the CDR3: TGTGCCAGCAGTTCCTGGACAGGGAGGGCAGATACGCAGTATTTT. Its protein product is CASSSWTGRADTQYF.

The CDR3 spells CASSLGQVRQPQHF. The CDR3 region has the DNA TGTGCCAGCAGTTTAGGACAGGTTAGGCAGCCCCAGCATTTT. The rearrangement uses TRBV28 and TRBJ1-5, with 7 bases fitting TRBD1. The V segment lost 2 bases and the J segment 7 bases; nucleotides outside the gene matches: 5. The CDR3 is 14 residues long. CDR1 and CDR2 (germline): MDHEN, SYDVKM.

The J gene is TRBJ2-7, the V gene TRBV30; TRBD2 aligns across 7 bases. Germline loops: CDR1 GTSNPN, CDR2 SVGIG (reference sequence). This CDR3 comprises 17 residues. Trimming at V came to 0 bases and at J to 3 bases, leaving 14 bases not matched to a gene. CDR3 coding DNA: TGTGCCTGGAGTGTACGATCCTGGGACTACAAGTTCTACGAGCAGTACTTC. Protein: CAWSVRSWDYKFYEQYF.

This clone has more than one count but fewer than ten. The rearrangement links TRBV28 to TRBJ2-7, with 11 bases matching TRBD2. The CDR3 totals 15 residues. Germline values: CDR1 MDHEN, CDR2 SYDVKM. With 5 bases clipped from V and 2 bases from J, the junction kept 5 bases outside the gene matches. The CDR3 region is CASSQLAGGPYEQYF. The DNA of the CDR3 is TGTGCCAGCAGTCAATTAGCGGGAGGGCCCTACGAGCAGTACTTC.

This clone was counted a single time. The CDR3 spells CASSAQGLREQYF. The CDR3 nucleotides are TGTGCCAGCAGCGCGCAAGGTCTGCGGGAGCAGTACTTC. The V call is TRBV3-1 (or the pseudogene TRBV3-2), the J call TRBJ2-7, with unresolved D. Trimming stripped 5 bases from V and 7 bases from J, with 15 bases between. Germline V gene data show CDR1 as LGHDT and CDR2 as YNNKEL (reference sequence). The CDR3 loop spans 13 amino acids.

The chain employs TRBV5-8 and TRBJ2-2; 16 nucleotides line up with TRBD2. This CDR3 contains 17 residues. V was clipped by 3 bases and J by 4 bases; unmatched bases: 3. CDR1 is SGHTS, CDR2 YDEGEE, per germline. CDR3 nucleotides: TGTGCCAGCAGCTCGGGACTAGCGGGAGGGGGCACCGGGGAGCTGTTTTTT. Translation gives CASSSGLAGGGTGELFF.

The gene calls are TRBV19 and TRBJ2-2, with D possibly being TRBD1 (6 bases). Trimming shortened V by 4 bases and J by 9 bases, and 15 bases separated the two germline ends. CDR1 LNHDA and CDR2 SQIVND come from the germline V gene (reference sequence). The length of the CDR3 is 14 residues. CDR3 bases: TGTGCCAGTAGTAAAGGGACACCCGCCAGGGAGCTGTTTTTT. Amino acids: CASSKGTPARELFF.

In its sample, this clone was seen once. The genes are TRBV6-5 and TRBJ2-7; TRBD2 matches 11 bases. Per the germline V gene, CDR1 is MNHEY and CDR2 is SVGAGI. The CDR3 totals 15 residues. V lost 2 bases and J lost 7; bases outside the gene matches: 7. In nucleotides, the CDR3 is TGTGCCAGCAGTTACGCCAGACTAGCGGGACAAGAGCAGTACTTC. This sequence encodes CASSYARLAGQEQYF.

The chain links TRBV7-2 to TRBJ2-1; weak D call: TRBD1 (6 bases). Trimming took off 5 bases at V and 10 bases at J, with 15 bases between the two ends. CDR1 is SGHTA and CDR2 is FQGNSA in the germline V gene. The CDR3 extends over 13 amino acids. In DNA, the CDR3 is TGTGCCAGCAGCGACAGGTATAAAGGGGAGCAGTTCTTC. It translates to CASSDRYKGEQFF.

The chain recombines TRBV19 with TRBJ1-3, with TRBD1 identical over 8 bases. Per germline, CDR1 LNHDA and CDR2 SQIVND (reference sequence). This CDR3 has 16 amino acids. Losses at the gene ends were 3 bases for V and 1 base for J; bases not matched to a gene: 5. CDR3 in amino acids: CASSIPGGPSGNTIYF. The CDR3 region has the DNA TGTGCCAGTAGTATCCCAGGGGGCCCATCTGGAAACACCATATATTTT.

This clone showed up just a few times. This chain joins TRBV6-5 and TRBJ1-2; 9 nucleotides match TRBD1. Germline loops: CDR1 MNHEY, CDR2 SVGAGI. The V gene end was trimmed by 5 bases and the J gene end by 8 bases; junction bases not matched to a gene: 9. The CDR3 sequence is 14 residues long. CDR3 loop: CASSPLGTGIGYTF. The CDR3 region has the DNA TGTGCCAGCAGTCCTCTGGGGACAGGGATCGGCTACACCTTC.

For the CDR3, the DNA is TGTGCCAGCAGCCAAGGCTCCGGGGGGGGAGACTACGAGCAGTACTTC. Protein: CASSQGSGGGDYEQYF. V usage is TRBV4-2 and J usage is TRBJ2-7; 8 bases agree with TRBD2. CDR1 is LGHNA and CDR2 is YNFKEQ in the germline V gene. V lost 1 base to trimming and J lost 3 bases; unmatched junction nucleotides: 8. The CDR3 length is 16 residues.

The chain uses TRBV4-1 and TRBJ2-3, with TRBD1 matching over 10 bases. The CDR3 is made up of 17 amino acids. Germline V gives CDR1 MGHRA, CDR2 YSYEKL. V trimming: 1 base; J trimming: 8 bases; junction bases outside the gene matches: 12. The CDR3 here is CASSQVRDRGVLITQYF. The CDR3 nucleotides are TGCGCCAGCAGCCAAGTAAGGGACAGGGGAGTACTTATTACGCAGTATTTT.

This clone turned up a few times. The chain links TRBV7-3 to TRBJ2-5; a possible D gene is TRBD2 (6 bases). V lost 3 bases and J 4 bases, leaving 9 bases between the germline ends. This CDR3 has 13 amino acids. CDR1 and CDR2 (germline): SGHTA, FQGTGA. The CDR3 coding sequence is TGTGCCAGCAGCTTTGCAGCGGGAGAGACCCAGTACTTC. It is translated as CASSFAAGETQYF.

This clone was seen more than once but under ten times. The rearrangement uses TRBV19 and TRBJ1-5; 7 positions match TRBD1. The CDR3 consists of 15 residues. The ends lost 7 bases at V and 4 bases at J; junction bases unmatched: 10. CDR1 LNHDA and CDR2 SQIVND come from the germline V gene (reference sequence). The CDR3 here is CASTGSGTVNQPQHF. The CDR3 DNA reads as TGTGCCAGTACTGGGTCCGGGACAGTAAATCAGCCCCAGCATTTT.

The chain carries TRBV19 and TRBJ2-5; tentatively, D is TRBD2 (6 bases). The V and J ends lost 5 bases and 5 bases respectively, with 12 bases between them. This CDR3 has 13 amino acids. Germline V gives CDR1 LNHDA, CDR2 SQIVND (reference sequence). In DNA form, the CDR3 reads TGTGCCAGTAGTCCGGGAGTCCGGGAGACCCAGTACTTC. It specifies CASSPGVRETQYF.